The 26 T cell receptor beta chains listed next were all sequenced from one sample in a study of blood T cell repertoires in COVID-19. The table came from immunoSEQ multiplex PCR; TCRdb's copy has only in-frame clones and leaves some out. Found here are about 200,000 clones, almost 90% of them singletons; the top ten hold 1.6%. The sequenced sample was peripheral blood. The receptors here all came from a man aged 18 to 29 with active or convalescent COVID-19.

The chain couples TRBV5-1 to TRBJ2-5, with 12 bases lining up with TRBD2. CDR3 length: 17 residues. CDR1 and CDR2 from the germline V gene are SGHRS and YFSETQ. Trimming cost V 0 bases and J 5 bases; bases outside gene matches: 8. The CDR3 bases are TGCGCCAGCAGCTTGGACCCTAGCGGGGGGGAGTTGGAGACCCAGTACTTC. Translated, it gives CASSLDPSGGELETQYF.

This clone has just a few counts. The chain recombines TRBV19 with TRBJ1-4; TRBD1 aligns across 11 bases. The CDR3 spans 17 residues. Germline CDR1 LNHDA, CDR2 SQIVND (reference sequence). V dropped 5 bases and J dropped 5; count of bases not matched to a gene: 10. Here the CDR3 reads CASSPRRDRGINEKLFF. Here the CDR3 DNA reads TGTGCCAGTAGTCCGAGACGGGACAGGGGGATCAATGAAAAACTGTTTTTT.

The chain has TRBV12-5 and TRBJ2-2; possibly TRBD2 for D (5 bases). The V and J ends lost 5 bases and 3 bases respectively, with 10 bases between them. The CDR3 extends over 14 amino acids. Germline V gene lookup returns CDR1 LGHNT and CDR2 FRNRAP. The CDR3 loop reads CASGRRGDTGELFF. The CDR3 DNA reads as TGTGCTAGTGGTCGACGGGGAGACACCGGGGAGCTGTTTTTT.

The V gene is TRBV2, the J gene TRBJ1-1; 7 bases match TRBD1. The CDR3 sequence is 14 residues long. The junction had 9 bases not matched to a gene; V was cut back by 8 bases and J by 3 bases. Germline V gene sequence: CDR1 SNHLY, CDR2 FYNNEI. The CDR3 nucleotides are TGTGCCAGCCAAGACAGGGCCGGCTACACTGAAGCTTTCTTT. It codes for CASQDRAGYTEAFF.

V and J are TRBV7-2 and TRBJ1-1; the D gene is possibly TRBD1 (6 bases). Germline V CDR1 and CDR2: SGHTA, FQGNSA. The germline V and J ends were trimmed by 2 bases and 4 bases, with 17 bases remaining between them. This CDR3 has 16 residues. CDR3 region: CASSLPGRGATTEAFF. DNA of the CDR3: TGTGCCAGCAGCTTACCCGGACGGGGGGCGACCACTGAAGCTTTCTTT.

The rearrangement uses TRBV13 and TRBJ2-5; D ambiguous. Germline assignment: CDR1 PRHDT and CDR2 FYEKMQ (reference sequence). V was shortened by 1 base and J by 4 bases, with 4 bases between the two germline ends. The CDR3 runs to 12 residues. The CDR3 sequence: CASSLDSETQYF. The CDR3, as DNA: TGTGCCAGCAGCTTAGACTCAGAGACCCAGTACTTC.

The rearrangement joins TRBV10-3 to TRBJ1-2; 7 positions agree with TRBD1. The junction had 7 bases not matched to a gene; V was cut back by 6 bases and J by 3 bases. This CDR3 contains 14 residues. Germline V gene lookup returns CDR1 ENHRY and CDR2 SYGVKD. The CDR3 reads CAISTGTADYGYTF. The CDR3 DNA sequence: TGTGCCATCAGCACCGGGACAGCGGACTATGGCTACACCTTC.

The chain employs TRBV11-2 and TRBJ2-7; 8 bases are shared with TRBD1. The germline V gene has CDR1 SGHAT and CDR2 FQNNGV. The CDR3 contains 14 residues. V trimming: 6 bases; J trimming: 3 bases; junction bases outside the gene matches: 7. The CDR3 DNA reads TGTGCCAGCAGACCCTCAGGGGGCGTCTACGAGCAGTACTTC. Its translation: CASRPSGGVYEQYF.

This rearrangement joins TRBV5-1 to TRBJ1-6; 7 bases fit TRBD1. Germline CDR1 reads SGHRS; CDR2 reads YFSETQ. The CDR3 loop spans 14 amino acids. With V trimmed by 0 bases and J by 8 bases, 2 bases remained unmatched. The CDR3 bases are TGCGCCAGCAGCTTGGGCAGGGGGGATTCACCCCTCCACTTT. Its translation is CASSLGRGDSPLHF.

This clone was seen more than once but under ten times. This sample includes further DNA sequences coding for the same CDR3. This chain uses TRBV6-1 with TRBJ1-1, with TRBD1 identical over 7 bases. Germline CDR1 is MNHNS and CDR2 is SASEGT. J gave up 5 bases and V 0 bases, and 0 bases lay outside the gene matches. The CDR3 loop spans 13 amino acids. CDR3 sequence: CASSEARGTEAFF. As DNA, the CDR3 is TGTGCCAGCAGTGAAGCCAGGGGGACTGAAGCTTTCTTT.

This chain connects TRBV5-1 to TRBJ1-4; TRBD1 matches at 10 bases. V dropped 0 bases and J dropped 3; count of bases not matched to a gene: 5. This CDR3 spans 17 amino acids. Germline V gene lookup returns CDR1 SGHRS and CDR2 YFSETQ. CDR3 sequence: CASSLEGTGAPNEKLFF. CDR3 coding DNA: TGCGCCAGCAGCTTGGAAGGGACAGGGGCGCCTAATGAAAAACTGTTTTTT.

The gene calls are TRBV14 and TRBJ1-1; tentatively, D is TRBD1 (6 bases). The CDR3 covers 13 residues. The V gene lost 6 bases and the J gene lost 1 base, with 9 bases spanning the gap. The germline gives CDR1 SGHDN, CDR2 FVKESK. CDR3 sequence reads: CASRDSPNTEAFF. DNA of the CDR3: TGTGCCAGCAGGGACAGTCCGAACACTGAAGCTTTCTTT.

The chain joins TRBV1 to TRBJ2-1; the table calls TRBD2, which could not be checked here. TRBV1 is recorded as a pseudogene. CDR3 length: 15 residues. CDR3 nucleotides: TGCACCAGCAGCCTTCCTAGCGGGAGGGATAATGAGCAGTTCTTC. Its protein is CTSSLPSGRDNEQFF.

This rearrangement joins TRBV28 to TRBJ1-5; D gene ambiguous. Looked up from germline, CDR1 is MDHEN and CDR2 is SYDVKM. CDR3 length: 18 amino acids. Trimming pared 7 bases from V and 0 bases from J, leaving 22 bases between. The DNA for the CDR3 is TGTGCCAGCACCCCACCGACTCCTTTACTCGATAGCAATCAGCCCCAGCATTTT. This translates into CASTPPTPLLDSNQPQHF. The full variable domain, with the rest looked up from reference TRBV28 and TRBJ1-5, is DVKVTQSSRYLVKRTGEKVFLECVQDMDHENMFWYRQDPGLGLRLIYFSYDVKMKEKGDIPEGYSVSREKKERFSLILESASTNQTSMYLCASTPPTPLLDSNQPQHFGDGTRLSIL.

J is TRBJ2-1 and V is TRBV2; the match to TRBD1 covers 10 bases. CDR1 is SNHLY and CDR2 is FYNNEI in the germline V gene. The CDR3 covers 13 residues. The junction had 2 bases not matched to a gene; V was cut back by 6 bases and J by 6 bases. The DNA of the CDR3 is TGTGCCAGCAGCGGGACAGGGGTCAATGAGCAGTTCTTC. The encoded protein is CASSGTGVNEQFF.

This rearrangement joins TRBV7-2 to TRBJ1-3, with 7 bases matching TRBD1. This CDR3 is built from 15 residues. V lost 6 bases, J lost 4 bases, and 9 bases stayed unmatched. Germline assignment: CDR1 SGHTA and CDR2 FQGNSA. Here the CDR3 DNA reads TGTGCCAGCAGTTACACTACAGGGGCCGGAAACACCATATATTTT. Translating it yields CASSYTTGAGNTIYF.

The chain uses TRBV10-3 and TRBJ1-5; TRBD1 aligns across 9 bases. This CDR3 is built from 18 residues. Per the germline V gene, CDR1 is ENHRY and CDR2 is SYGVKD. The junction had 16 bases not matched to a gene; V was cut back by 10 bases and J by 0 bases. The CDR3 reads CAKNDRGIPFYSNQPQHF. Here the CDR3 DNA reads TGTGCCAAGAACGACAGGGGGATTCCGTTCTATAGCAATCAGCCCCAGCATTTT.

J is TRBJ1-3 and V is TRBV29-1; D possibly corresponds to TRBD1 (5 bases). Germline V gene lookup returns CDR1 SQVTM and CDR2 ANQGSEA. The ends were cut back, 7 bases at V and 0 bases at J, with 10 bases in the middle. This CDR3 is 13 amino acids long. CDR3 DNA: TGCAGCGCTCGACAGAACTCTGGAAACACCATATATTTT. As protein: CSARQNSGNTIYF.

The rearrangement joins TRBV27 to TRBJ1-2; 8 nucleotides line up with TRBD1. Trimming took 5 bases from V and 4 from J; bases not matched to a gene: 9. CDR1 and CDR2 (germline): MNHEY, SMNVEV (reference sequence). The CDR3 extends over 15 amino acids. CDR3 in amino acids: CASSKTGDFIYGYTF. In DNA, the CDR3 is TGTGCCAGCAGTAAGACAGGGGATTTTATCTATGGCTACACCTTC.

The V and J genes are TRBV6-5 and TRBJ1-1; TRBD1 matches 8 bases. CDR1 is MNHEY and CDR2 is SVGAGI in the germline V gene. CDR3 length: 14 residues. Unmatched junction bases numbered 11, after V lost 9 bases and J lost 5 bases. CDR3 DNA: TGTGCCAGTAAGACGACAGGGGAATCGACTGAAGCTTTCTTT. Encoded protein: CASKTTGESTEAFF.

The gene calls are TRBV19 and TRBJ1-5; 9 positions match TRBD1. Germline CDR1 is LNHDA and CDR2 is SQIVND (reference sequence). The trim removed 4 bases at V and 6 bases at J, leaving 10 bases unmatched. The CDR3 sequence is 16 residues long. Here the CDR3 DNA reads TGTGCCAGTAGTAGAGGGACAGGGTTAGGTGCTCAGCCCCAGCATTTT. Amino acid sequence: CASSRGTGLGAQPQHF.

V usage is TRBV27 and J usage is TRBJ1-1; 7 bases are shared with TRBD1. Germline CDR1 is MNHEY and CDR2 is SMNVEV (reference sequence). The CDR3 loop spans 15 amino acids. V was pared by 4 bases and J by 4 bases, with 9 bases of the junction left unmatched. The DNA of the CDR3 is TGTGCCAGCAGTTCACAGGGGCCCATGGTCACTGAAGCTTTCTTT. Translated: CASSSQGPMVTEAFF.

The V and J genes are TRBV30 and TRBJ2-7, with 12 bases lining up with TRBD2. Losses at the gene ends were 1 base for V and 3 bases for J; bases not matched to a gene: 4. Germline-derived CDR1 and CDR2 are GTSNPN and SVGIG (reference sequence). The CDR3 extends over 15 amino acids. CDR3 sequence: CAWSEGTSGYYEQYF. The CDR3 DNA reads as TGTGCCTGGAGTGAAGGGACTAGCGGGTACTACGAGCAGTACTTC.

This rearrangement joins TRBV19 to TRBJ2-6; D gene ambiguous. Trimming left V 3 bases short and J 0 bases short, with 9 bases between. Per the germline V gene, CDR1 is LNHDA and CDR2 is SQIVND (reference sequence). CDR3 length equals 16 residues. CDR3 amino acids: CASSISRSSGANVLTF. CDR3 DNA sequence: TGTGCCAGTAGTATCTCCAGGTCCTCTGGGGCCAACGTCCTGACTTTC. The full variable domain, in which reference TRBV19 and TRBJ2-6 provide the parts outside the CDR3, is DGGITQSPKYLFRKEGQNVTLSCEQNLNHDAMYWYRQDPGQGLRLIYYSQIVNDFQKGDIAEGYSVSREKKESFPLTVTSAQKNPTAFYLCASSISRSSGANVLTFGAGSRLTVL.

V gene TRBV7-9 combines with J gene TRBJ1-2; TRBD1 is a possible D gene (5 bases). CDR1 SEHNR and CDR2 FQNEAQ come from the germline V gene (reference sequence). The CDR3 extends over 15 amino acids. Trimming took 0 bases from V and 4 from J, leaving 12 bases between them. The CDR3: CASSLATGGVYGYTF. CDR3 sequence (DNA): TGTGCCAGCAGCTTAGCTACTGGGGGGGTCTATGGCTACACCTTC.

The chain recombines TRBV15 with TRBJ2-2; unclear D gene. There are 14 residues in the CDR3. Germline lookup yields CDR1 LNHNV and CDR2 YYDKDF (reference sequence). Trimming took off 5 bases at V and 3 bases at J, with 10 bases between the two ends. Here the CDR3 reads CATSRKRDTGELFF. CDR3 bases: TGTGCCACCAGCCGTAAGCGTGACACCGGGGAGCTGTTTTTT.